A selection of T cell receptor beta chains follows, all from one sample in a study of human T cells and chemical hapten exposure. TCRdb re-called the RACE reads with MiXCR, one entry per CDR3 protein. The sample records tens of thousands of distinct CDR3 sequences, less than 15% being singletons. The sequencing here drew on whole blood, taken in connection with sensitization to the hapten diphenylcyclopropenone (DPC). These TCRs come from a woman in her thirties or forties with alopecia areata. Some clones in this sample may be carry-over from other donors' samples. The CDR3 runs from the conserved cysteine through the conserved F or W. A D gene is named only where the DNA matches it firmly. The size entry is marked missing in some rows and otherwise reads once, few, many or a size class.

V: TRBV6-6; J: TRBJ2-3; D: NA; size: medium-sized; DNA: TGTGCCAGCAAGATTATAGGCACAGATACGCAGTATTTT; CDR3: CASKIIGTDTQYF
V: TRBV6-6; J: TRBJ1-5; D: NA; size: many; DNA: TGTGCCAGCAGTCCAACTGGGCTGAGGCAGCCCCAGCATTTT; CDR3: CASSPTGLRQPQHF
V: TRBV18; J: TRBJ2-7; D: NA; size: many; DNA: TGTGCCAGCTCACCAAATATGGGGGAATACGAGCAGTACTTC; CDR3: CASSPNMGEYEQYF
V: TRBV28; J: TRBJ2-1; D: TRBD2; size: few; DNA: TGTGCCAGCAGGGAAGAGGGGAGGGGGCAGTTCTTC; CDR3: CASREEGRGQFF
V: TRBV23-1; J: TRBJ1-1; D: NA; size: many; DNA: TGCGCCAGCAGTCGGGGCACTGAAGCTTTCTTT; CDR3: CASSRGTEAFF
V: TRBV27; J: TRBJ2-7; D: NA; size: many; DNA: TGTGCCAGCAGACCGATGCGGGGAGCCTACGAGCAGTACTTC; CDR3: CASRPMRGAYEQYF
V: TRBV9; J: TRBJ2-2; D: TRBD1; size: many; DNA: TGTGCCAGCAGCCTATTGGACAGGGCCCGTACCGGGGAGCTGTTTTTT; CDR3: CASSLLDRARTGELFF
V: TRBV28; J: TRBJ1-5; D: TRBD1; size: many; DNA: TGTGCCAGCAGTCGGGGACAGGGGAGAATTAGTGGTCAGCCCCAGCATTTT; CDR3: CASSRGQGRISGQPQHF
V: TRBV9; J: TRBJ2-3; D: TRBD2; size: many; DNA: TGTGCCAGCAGTAACCACCCTAGCGGGGTGTCTCTCGACGGTACGCAGTATTTT; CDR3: CASSNHPSGVSLDGTQYF
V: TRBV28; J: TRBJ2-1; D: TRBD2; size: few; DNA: TGTGCCAGCAGTTCTCGGACTAGTAAGGAGTTC; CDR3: CASSSRTSKEF
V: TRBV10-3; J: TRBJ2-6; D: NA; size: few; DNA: TGTGCCATCAGTGATAGGCAGCCCTCTGGGGCCAACGTCCTGACTTTC; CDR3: CAISDRQPSGANVLTF
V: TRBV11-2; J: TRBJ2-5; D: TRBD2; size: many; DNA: TGTGCCAGCAGCTCCTATTTCGTCAGCGGGGGTGAGACCCAGTACTTC; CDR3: CASSSYFVSGGETQYF
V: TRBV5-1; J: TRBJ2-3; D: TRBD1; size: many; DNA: TGCGCCAGCAGCTTGTTGGGACAGGGCTCAGATACGCAGTATTTT; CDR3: CASSLLGQGSDTQYF
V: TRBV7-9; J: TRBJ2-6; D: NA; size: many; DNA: TGTGCCAGCAGCCTCCGGACAGCTGGGGCCAACGTCCTGACTTTC; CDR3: CASSLRTAGANVLTF
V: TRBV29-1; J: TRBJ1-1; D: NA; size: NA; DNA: TGCAGCGTTGTGTGGATTTCCACTGAAGCTTTCTTT; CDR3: CSVVWISTEAFF
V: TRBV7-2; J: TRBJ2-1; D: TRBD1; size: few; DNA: TGTGCCAGCAGCCCACAGGGGGGCAATGAGCAGTTCTTC; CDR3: CASSPQGGNEQFF
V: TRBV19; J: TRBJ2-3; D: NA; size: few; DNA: TGTGCCAGTACACCCCCCTTGGCGCGGGGACTGCTACGTACGCAGTATTTT; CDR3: CASTPPLARGLLRTQYF
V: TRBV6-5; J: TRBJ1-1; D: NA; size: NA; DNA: TGTGCCAGCAGTTACTCCCCCCCAACTAGGAGACACACTGAAGCTTTCTTT; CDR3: CASSYSPPTRRHTEAFF
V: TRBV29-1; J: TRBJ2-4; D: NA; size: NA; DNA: TGCAGCGTTCACACACCCAAAAACATTCAGTACTTC; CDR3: CSVHTPKNIQYF
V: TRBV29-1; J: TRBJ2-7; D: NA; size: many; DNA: TGCAGCGTCAGAAGTCAGGGCTCCGAGCAGTACTTC; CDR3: CSVRSQGSEQYF
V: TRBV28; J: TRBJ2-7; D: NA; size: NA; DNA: TGTGCCAGCTCCTCGACGCCCTCCTACGAGCAGTACTTC; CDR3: CASSSTPSYEQYF
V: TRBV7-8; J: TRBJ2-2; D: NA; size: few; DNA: TGTGCCAGCAGCCCATTTGGGAACACCGGGGAGCTGTTTTTT; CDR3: CASSPFGNTGELFF
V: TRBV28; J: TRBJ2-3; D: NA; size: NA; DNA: TGTGCCAGCAGTTTTGAAGTCAACACAGATACGCAGTATTTT; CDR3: CASSFEVNTDTQYF
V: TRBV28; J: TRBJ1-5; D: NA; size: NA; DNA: TGTGCCAGCAGGGCTAGCAATCAGCCCCAGCATTTT; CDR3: CASRASNQPQHF
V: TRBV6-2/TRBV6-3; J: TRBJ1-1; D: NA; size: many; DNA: TGTGCCAGCATTGCCGGGGGCGGCAACGGGGCTTTCTTT; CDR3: CASIAGGGNGAFF
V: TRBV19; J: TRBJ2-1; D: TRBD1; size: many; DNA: TGTGCCAGTAACAATAGGGGGCCACAGCAGTTCTTC; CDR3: CASNNRGPQQFF
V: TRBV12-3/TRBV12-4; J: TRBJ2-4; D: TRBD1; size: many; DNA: TGTGCCAGCAGACTCTCCGGGACAGGGCTAGCCAAAAACATTCAGTACTTC; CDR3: CASRLSGTGLAKNIQYF
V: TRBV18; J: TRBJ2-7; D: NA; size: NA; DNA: TGTGCCAGCTCACAGCGGGCCACAGACTACGAGCAGTACTTC; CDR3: CASSQRATDYEQYF
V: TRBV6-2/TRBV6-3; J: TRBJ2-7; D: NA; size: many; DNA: TGTGCCAGCAGTTACGGGGCCTGGTACTTC; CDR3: CASSYGAWYF
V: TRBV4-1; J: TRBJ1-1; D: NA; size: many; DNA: TGCGCCAGCAGCCGTAACGCGGCCATGAACACTGAAGCTTTCTTT; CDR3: CASSRNAAMNTEAFF
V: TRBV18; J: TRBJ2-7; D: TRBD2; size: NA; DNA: TGTGCCAGCTCACCACCCGGGACTAGCGTGGGCGAGCAGTACTTC; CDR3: CASSPPGTSVGEQYF
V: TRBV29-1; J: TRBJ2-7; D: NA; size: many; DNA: TGCAGCGCCCGAGTTGACACCTCCTCCTACGAGCAGTACTTC; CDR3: CSARVDTSSYEQYF
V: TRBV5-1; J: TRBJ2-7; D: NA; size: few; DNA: TGCGCCAGCAGCTTGTTTTACAGCTCCTACGAGCAGTACTTC; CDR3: CASSLFYSSYEQYF
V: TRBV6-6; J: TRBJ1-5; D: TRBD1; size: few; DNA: TGTGCCAGCAGTAGCAGGGACAGGGGAGGCAATCAGCCCCAGCATTTT; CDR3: CASSSRDRGGNQPQHF
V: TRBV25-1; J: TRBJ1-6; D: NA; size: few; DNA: TGTGCCAGCAGTGGTTCCGGGACATATTCACCCCTCCACTTT; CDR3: CASSGSGTYSPLHF
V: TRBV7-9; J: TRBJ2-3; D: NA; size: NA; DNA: TGTGCCAGCAGCTTAGAGGGGATAACAGATACGCAGTATTTT; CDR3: CASSLEGITDTQYF
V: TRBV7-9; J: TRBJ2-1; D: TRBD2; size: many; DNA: TGTGCCAGCAGCCCAAGCCCCGGGACTAGCGGGAGAAGGTACAATGAGCAGTTCTTC; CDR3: CASSPSPGTSGRRYNEQFF
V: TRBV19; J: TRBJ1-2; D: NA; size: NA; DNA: TGTGCCAGTAGTACCCCCCTAAGGCCCTCTGGCTACACCTTC; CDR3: CASSTPLRPSGYTF
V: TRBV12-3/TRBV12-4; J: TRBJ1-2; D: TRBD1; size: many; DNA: TGTGCCAGCAGGTCTTCGGGACAGATGTTTTCCACCTTC; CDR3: CASRSSGQMFSTF
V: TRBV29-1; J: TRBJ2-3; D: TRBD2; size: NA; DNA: TGCAGCGTCGACGGGACTAGTACTGATACGCAGTATTTT; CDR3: CSVDGTSTDTQYF
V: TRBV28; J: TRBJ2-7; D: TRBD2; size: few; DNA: TGTGCCAGCAGTCGAGGACTAGCGGGAGTCATGGACGAGCAGTACTTC; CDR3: CASSRGLAGVMDEQYF
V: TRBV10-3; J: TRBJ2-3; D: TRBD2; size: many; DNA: TGTGCCATCAGTGGGACTAGCGGGCGCAGCACAGATACGCAGTATTTT; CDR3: CAISGTSGRSTDTQYF
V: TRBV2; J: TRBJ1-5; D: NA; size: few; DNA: TGTGCCAGCAGTGAAGCGGGGGGCCCAAATCAGCCCCAGCATTTT; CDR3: CASSEAGGPNQPQHF
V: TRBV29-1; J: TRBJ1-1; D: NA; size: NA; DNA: TGCAGCGTGGATAGGGACACTGAAGCTTTCTTT; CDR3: CSVDRDTEAFF
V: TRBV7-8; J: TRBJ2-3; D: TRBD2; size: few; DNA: TGTGCCAGCAGCTCCTCCGGGACTAGCGGGAGCTCGCAGTATTTT; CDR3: CASSSSGTSGSSQYF
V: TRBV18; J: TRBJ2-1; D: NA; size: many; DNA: TGTGCCAGCTCACCTAGGGACAATGAGCAGTTCTTC; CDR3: CASSPRDNEQFF
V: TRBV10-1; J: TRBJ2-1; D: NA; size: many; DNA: TGCGCCAGCAGTGCAGTTGGACCCTACAATGAGCAGTTCTTC; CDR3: CASSAVGPYNEQFF
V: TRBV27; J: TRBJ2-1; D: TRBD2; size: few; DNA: TGTGCCAGCAGTGGTGGGGTAGGACTAGCGGCGTACAATGAGCAGTTCTTC; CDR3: CASSGGVGLAAYNEQFF
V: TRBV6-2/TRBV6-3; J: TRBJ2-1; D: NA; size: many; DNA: TGTGCCAGCAGTTACGGGCGGTCCTACAATGAGCAGTTCTTC; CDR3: CASSYGRSYNEQFF
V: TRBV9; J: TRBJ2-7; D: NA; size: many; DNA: TGTGCCAGCAGCGTAGGGCAGGGGACTTTCTACGAGCAGTACTTC; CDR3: CASSVGQGTFYEQYF
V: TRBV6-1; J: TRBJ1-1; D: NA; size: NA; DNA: TGTGCCAGCAGCGTACAGGAGGTTGACACTGAAGCTTTCTTT; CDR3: CASSVQEVDTEAFF
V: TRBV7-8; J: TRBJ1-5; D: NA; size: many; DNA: TGTGCCAGCAGCTTAGCGCGGAATCAGCCCCAGCATTTT; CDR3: CASSLARNQPQHF
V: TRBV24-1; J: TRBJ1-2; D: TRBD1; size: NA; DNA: TGTGCCACCAGTGATTCCCGGGACAGTGACTCGCCTGGCTACACCTTC; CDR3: CATSDSRDSDSPGYTF